The 5 T cell receptor beta chains below come from one sample, sequenced in a study of T cell responses to AZD1222 COVID-19 vaccine. This table comes from immunoSEQ multiplex PCR, and its TCRdb copy is limited to in-frame clones, with some not included. The repertoire consists of about 120,000 clones, with roughly 86% occurring once and the leading ten covering almost 4.5%. This specimen consisted of peripheral blood, obtained on day 0 of AZD1222 vaccination. The receptors stem from an adult in good health.

The chain is built from TRBV12-3 or TRBV12-4 and TRBJ2-7; D unclear. The length of the CDR3 is 11 residues. The V end lost 5 bases, the J end lost 3 bases, and 5 bases lay between the germline ends. CDR3 loop: CASSRGYEQYF. The DNA for the CDR3 is TGTGCCAGCAGTCGCGGCTACGAGCAGTACTTC.

The chain has TRBV15 and TRBJ1-4; D possibly corresponds to TRBD1 (6 bases). Per germline, CDR1 LNHNV and CDR2 YYDKDF (reference sequence). The germline V and J ends were trimmed by 5 bases and 11 bases, with 15 bases remaining between them. This CDR3 is built from 13 residues. The CDR3 is CATSEDRYQKLFF. The CDR3 DNA sequence: TGTGCCACCAGCGAGGACAGATACCAGAAACTGTTTTTT.

This chain connects TRBV5-1 to TRBJ2-5; 8 bases line up with TRBD1. The CDR3 consists of 16 residues. The V gene end was trimmed by 2 bases and the J gene end by 4 bases; junction bases not matched to a gene: 10. Germline CDR1 and CDR2: SGHRS and YFSETQ. This CDR3 is CASSFYGQGDTETQYF. In DNA form, the CDR3 reads TGCGCCAGCAGCTTTTATGGACAGGGCGATACAGAGACCCAGTACTTC.

This chain links TRBV5-5 with TRBJ1-2; 9 bases map to TRBD1. J gave up 6 bases and V 4 bases, and 7 bases lay outside the gene matches. There are 14 residues in the CDR3. Germline-derived CDR1 and CDR2 are SGHKS and YYEKEE (reference sequence). The CDR3: CASSALTGGDGYTF. The CDR3 DNA sequence: TGTGCCAGCAGCGCCCTTACAGGGGGCGATGGCTACACCTTC.

Turning to this clone: The germline gene is not matched at one end of the junction; a read error may be the cause. The CDR3 nucleotides read TGTGCCAGCAGTTTAATGGGGAGGAACGCTGAAGCTTTCTTT. Translating it yields CASSLMGRNAEAFF. The chain carries TRBV28 and TRBJ1-1; no clear D. Germline V lookup: CDR1 MDHEN, CDR2 SYDVKM. The CDR3 length is 14 residues. The full variable domain, rest sourced from reference TRBV28 and TRBJ1-1, is DVKVTQSSRYLVKRTGEKVFLECVQDMDHENMFWYRQDPGLGLRLIYFSYDVKMKEKGDIPEGYSVSREKKERFSLILESASTNQTSMYLCASSLMGRNAEAFFGQGTRLTVV.